This TCR beta chain was observed in a study of blood T cell repertoires in COVID-19. Study-level background: Acute and convalescent COVID-19 specimens originated in the United States, Italy and Spain. PBMCs, B-cell-depleted T cells, or T cells provided the cDNA or gDNA that made up the material.

Authors' methods: How many nucleated cells were present was estimated from reference gene primer amplification. This table comes from immunoSEQ multiplex PCR, and its TCRdb copy is limited to in-frame clones, with some not included. D and trimming were read from the DNA, whereas the V and J calls and clone size are those reported in that table. The sample has under 350,000 clones, 83% seen once. V lost 5 bases and J lost 0, with 12 bases in between. Germline V gives CDR1 SGHRS, CDR2 YFSETQ. This CDR3 contains 15 residues. This receptor was taken from a woman aged 45-65 years who had recovered from COVID-19. The chain recombines TRBV5-1 with TRBJ2-1; D is undetermined. Sample: peripheral blood. The chain's CDR3 is CASSSLRSSYNEQFF. CDR3 coding DNA: TGCGCCAGCAGTTCTCTTAGAAGCTCCTACAATGAGCAGTTCTTC.